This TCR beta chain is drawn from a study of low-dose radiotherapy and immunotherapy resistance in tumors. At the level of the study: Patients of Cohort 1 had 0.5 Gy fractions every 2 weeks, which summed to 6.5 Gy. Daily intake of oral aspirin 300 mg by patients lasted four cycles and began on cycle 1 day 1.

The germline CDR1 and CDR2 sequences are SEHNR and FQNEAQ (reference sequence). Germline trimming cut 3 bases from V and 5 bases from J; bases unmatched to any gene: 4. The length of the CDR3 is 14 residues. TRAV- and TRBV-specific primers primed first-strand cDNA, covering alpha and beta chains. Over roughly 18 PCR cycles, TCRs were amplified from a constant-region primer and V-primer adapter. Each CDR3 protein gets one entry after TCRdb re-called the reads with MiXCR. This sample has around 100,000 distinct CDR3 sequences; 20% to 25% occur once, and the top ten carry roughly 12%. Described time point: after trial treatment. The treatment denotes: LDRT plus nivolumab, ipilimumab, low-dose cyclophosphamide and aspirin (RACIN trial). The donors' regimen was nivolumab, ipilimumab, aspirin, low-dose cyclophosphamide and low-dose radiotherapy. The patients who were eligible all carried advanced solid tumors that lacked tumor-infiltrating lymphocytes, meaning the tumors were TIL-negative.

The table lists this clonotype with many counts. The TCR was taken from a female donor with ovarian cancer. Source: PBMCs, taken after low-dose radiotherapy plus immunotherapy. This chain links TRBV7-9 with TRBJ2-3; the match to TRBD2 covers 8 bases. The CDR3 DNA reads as TGTGCCAGCAGCTTCAGCGGGAGTCAAGATACGCAGTATTTT. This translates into CASSFSGSQDTQYF.